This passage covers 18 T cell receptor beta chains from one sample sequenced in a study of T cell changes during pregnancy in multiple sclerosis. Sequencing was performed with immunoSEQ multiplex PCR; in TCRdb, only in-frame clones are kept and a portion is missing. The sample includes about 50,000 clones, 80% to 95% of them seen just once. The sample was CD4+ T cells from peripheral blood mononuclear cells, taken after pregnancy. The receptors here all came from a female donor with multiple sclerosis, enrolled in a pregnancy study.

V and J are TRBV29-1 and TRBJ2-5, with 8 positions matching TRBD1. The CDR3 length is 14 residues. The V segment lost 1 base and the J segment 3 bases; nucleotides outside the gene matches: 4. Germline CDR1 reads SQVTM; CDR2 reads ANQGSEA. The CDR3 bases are TGCAGCGTTGAAGTGGGGACAGGCAAAGAGACCCAGTACTTC. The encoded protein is CSVEVGTGKETQYF.

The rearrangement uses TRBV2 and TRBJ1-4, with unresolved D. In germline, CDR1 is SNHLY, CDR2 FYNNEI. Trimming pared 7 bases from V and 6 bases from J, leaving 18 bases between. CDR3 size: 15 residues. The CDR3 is CASIPSRQVYEKLFF. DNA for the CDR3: TGTGCCAGCATCCCTTCTCGCCAGGTCTATGAAAAACTGTTTTTT.

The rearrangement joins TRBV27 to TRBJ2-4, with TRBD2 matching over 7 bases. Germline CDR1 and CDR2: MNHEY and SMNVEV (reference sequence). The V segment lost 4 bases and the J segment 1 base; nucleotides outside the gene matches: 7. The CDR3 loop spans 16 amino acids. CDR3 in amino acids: CASSSFGRVAKNIQYF. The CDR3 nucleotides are TGTGCCAGCAGTTCTTTTGGGAGGGTGGCCAAAAACATTCAGTACTTC.

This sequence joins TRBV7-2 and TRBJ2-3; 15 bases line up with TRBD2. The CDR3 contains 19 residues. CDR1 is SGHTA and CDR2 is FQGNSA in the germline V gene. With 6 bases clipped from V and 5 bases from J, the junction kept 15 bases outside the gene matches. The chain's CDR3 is CASRAGKGLAGGIRDTQYF. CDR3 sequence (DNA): TGTGCCAGCAGGGCAGGGAAGGGACTAGCGGGAGGTATAAGAGATACGCAGTATTTT.

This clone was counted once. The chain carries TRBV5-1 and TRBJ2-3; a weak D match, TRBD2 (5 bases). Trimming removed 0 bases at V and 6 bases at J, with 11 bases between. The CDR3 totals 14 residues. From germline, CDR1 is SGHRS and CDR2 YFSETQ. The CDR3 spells CASSLVGPGDTQYF. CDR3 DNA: TGCGCCAGCAGCTTGGTAGGTCCGGGGGATACGCAGTATTTT. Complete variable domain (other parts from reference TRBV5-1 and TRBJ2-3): KAGVTQTPRYLIKTRGQQVTLSCSPISGHRSVSWYQQTPGQGLQFLFEYFSETQRNKGNFPGRFSGRQFSNSRSEMNVSTLELGDSALYLCASSLVGPGDTQYFGPGTRLTVL.

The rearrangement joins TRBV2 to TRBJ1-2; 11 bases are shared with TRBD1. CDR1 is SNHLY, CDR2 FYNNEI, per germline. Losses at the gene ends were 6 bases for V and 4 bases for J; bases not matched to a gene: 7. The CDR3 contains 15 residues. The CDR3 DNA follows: TGTGCCAGCAGGAAACCGGGACAGGGGGGCTATGGCTACACCTTC. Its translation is CASRKPGQGGYGYTF.

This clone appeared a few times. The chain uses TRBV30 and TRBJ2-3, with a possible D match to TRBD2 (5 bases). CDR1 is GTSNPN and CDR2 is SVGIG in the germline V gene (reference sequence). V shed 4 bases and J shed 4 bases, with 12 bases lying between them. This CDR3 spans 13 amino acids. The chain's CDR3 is CAWNEGAPDTQYF. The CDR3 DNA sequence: TGTGCCTGGAACGAGGGAGCGCCAGATACGCAGTATTTT. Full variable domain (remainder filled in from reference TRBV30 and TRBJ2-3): SQTIHQWPATLVQPVGSPLSLECTVEGTSNPNLYWYRQAAGRGLQLLFYSVGIGQISSEVPQNLSASRPQDRQFILSSKKLLLSDSGFYLCAWNEGAPDTQYFGPGTRLTVL.

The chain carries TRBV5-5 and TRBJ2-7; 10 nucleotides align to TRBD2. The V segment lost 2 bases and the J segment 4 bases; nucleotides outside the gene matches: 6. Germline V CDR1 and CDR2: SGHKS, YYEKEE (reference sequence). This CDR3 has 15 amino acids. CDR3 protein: CASSFSGRNPYEQYF. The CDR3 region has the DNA TGTGCCAGCAGCTTTAGCGGGAGGAACCCTTACGAGCAGTACTTC.

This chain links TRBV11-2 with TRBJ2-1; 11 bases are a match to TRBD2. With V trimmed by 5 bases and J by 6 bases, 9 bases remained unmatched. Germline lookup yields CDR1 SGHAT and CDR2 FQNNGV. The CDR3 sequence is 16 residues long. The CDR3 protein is CASSLRLAGGGNEQFF. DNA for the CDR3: TGTGCCAGCAGCCTTCGTCTAGCGGGAGGAGGCAATGAGCAGTTCTTC.

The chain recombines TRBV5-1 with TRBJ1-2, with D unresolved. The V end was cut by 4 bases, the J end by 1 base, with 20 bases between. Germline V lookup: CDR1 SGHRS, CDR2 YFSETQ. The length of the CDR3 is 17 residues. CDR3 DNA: TGCGCCAGCAGCCTGGGAGGTGGAGCTCACCTTAACTATGGCTACACCTTC. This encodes CASSLGGGAHLNYGYTF.

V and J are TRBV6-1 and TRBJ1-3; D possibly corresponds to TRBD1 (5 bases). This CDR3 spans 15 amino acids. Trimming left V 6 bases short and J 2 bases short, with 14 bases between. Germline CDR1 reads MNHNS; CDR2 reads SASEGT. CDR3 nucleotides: TGTGCCAGCAGGGGTTCCCAGGGTGCTGGAAACACCATATATTTT. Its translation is CASRGSQGAGNTIYF.

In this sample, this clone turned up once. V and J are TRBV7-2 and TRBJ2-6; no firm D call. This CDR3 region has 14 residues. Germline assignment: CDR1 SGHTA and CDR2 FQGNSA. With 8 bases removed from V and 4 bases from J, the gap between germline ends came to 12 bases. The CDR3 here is CASGQVSGANVLTF. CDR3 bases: TGTGCCAGCGGCCAGGTTTCGGGGGCCAACGTCCTGACTTTC.

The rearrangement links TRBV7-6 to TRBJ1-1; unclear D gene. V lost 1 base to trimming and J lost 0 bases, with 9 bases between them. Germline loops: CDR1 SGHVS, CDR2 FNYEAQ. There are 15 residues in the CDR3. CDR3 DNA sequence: TGTGCCAGCAGCTTAGATAGAGGAATGAACACTGAAGCTTTCTTT. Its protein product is CASSLDRGMNTEAFF. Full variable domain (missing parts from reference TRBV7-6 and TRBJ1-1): GAGVSQSPRYKVTKRGQDVALRCDPISGHVSLYWYRQALGQGPEFLTYFNYEAQQDKSGLPNDRFSAERPEGSISTLTIQRTEQRDSAMYRCASSLDRGMNTEAFFGQGTRLTVV.

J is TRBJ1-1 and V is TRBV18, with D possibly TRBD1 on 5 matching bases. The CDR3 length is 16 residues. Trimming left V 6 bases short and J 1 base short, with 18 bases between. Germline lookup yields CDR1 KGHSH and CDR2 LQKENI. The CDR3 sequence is CASSRLPGQGNTEAFF. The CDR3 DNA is TGTGCCAGCTCCCGTCTGCCAGGGCAGGGGAACACTGAAGCTTTCTTT.

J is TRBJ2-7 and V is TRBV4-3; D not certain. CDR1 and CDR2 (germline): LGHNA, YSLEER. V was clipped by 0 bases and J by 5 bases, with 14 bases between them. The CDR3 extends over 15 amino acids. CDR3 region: CASSQEGAGPHEQYF. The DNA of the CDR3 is TGCGCCAGCAGCCAAGAAGGTGCAGGCCCCCACGAGCAGTACTTC.

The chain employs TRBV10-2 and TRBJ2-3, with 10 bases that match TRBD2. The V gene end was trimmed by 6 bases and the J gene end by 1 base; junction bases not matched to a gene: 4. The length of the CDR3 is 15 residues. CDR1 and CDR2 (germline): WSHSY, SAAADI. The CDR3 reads CASRAGTSGTDTQYF. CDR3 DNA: TGCGCCAGCAGAGCCGGGACTAGCGGCACAGATACGCAGTATTTT.

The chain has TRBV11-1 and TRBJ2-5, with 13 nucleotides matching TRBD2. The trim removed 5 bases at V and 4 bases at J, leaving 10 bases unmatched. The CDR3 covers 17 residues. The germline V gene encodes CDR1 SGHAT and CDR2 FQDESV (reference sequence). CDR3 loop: CASSIRTSGRSIETQYF. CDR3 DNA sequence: TGTGCCAGCAGCATCCGGACTAGCGGGAGATCTATAGAGACCCAGTACTTC.

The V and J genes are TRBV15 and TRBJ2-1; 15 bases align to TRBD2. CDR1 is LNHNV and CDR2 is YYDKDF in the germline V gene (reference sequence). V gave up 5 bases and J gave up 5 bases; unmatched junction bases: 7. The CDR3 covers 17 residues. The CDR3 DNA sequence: TGTGCCACCAGCGATTGGACTAGCGGGAGGGCTAACAATGAGCAGTTCTTC. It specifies CATSDWTSGRANNEQFF.